The rows below give T cell receptor beta chains drawn from one sample of a study of blood T cell repertoires in COVID-19. This table comes from immunoSEQ multiplex PCR, and its TCRdb copy is limited to in-frame clones, with some not included. Altogether about 300,000 clones are present, around 84% being singletons, with the ten largest covering about 1.2%. Material: peripheral blood. These receptors came from a man in his 70s with acute or convalescent COVID-19. Each CDR3 is given with its conserved first and last residue. A D gene is named only where the DNA matches it firmly. Clone size is shown for a subset of rows, as once, few, many or a class of expanded clone.

TRBD2,.,TRBV27,TRBJ2-1,TGTGCCAGCAGAGCGGGACTAGCGGGAGTAAGTGAGCAGTTCTTC,CASRAGLAGVSEQFF
TRBD2,once,TRBV11-3,TRBJ2-5,TGTGCCAGCAGCTTGGGGGGGGGACTACAAGAGACCCAGTACTTC,CASSLGGGLQETQYF
.,.,TRBV7-2,TRBJ1-5,TGTGCCAGCAGCTTAGGGGGGGTAAATCAGCCCCAGCATTTT,CASSLGGVNQPQHF
TRBD1,.,TRBV3-1/TRBV3-2,TRBJ1-1,TGTGCCAGCAGCCTGTTAGGGGGCGTCGGCACTGAAGCTTTCTTT,CASSLLGGVGTEAFF
.,.,TRBV7-2,TRBJ2-5,TGTGCCAGCAGCCTAAAAGAGACCCAGTACTTC,CASSLKETQYF
.,.,TRBV15,TRBJ1-1,TGTGCCACCAGCAGAGATATAGCTGAAGCTTTCTTT,CATSRDIAEAFF
.,.,TRBV10-3,TRBJ1-2,TGTGCCATCAGTGGGACTGGGAGAGTGGGTGGCTACACCTTC,CAISGTGRVGGYTF
.,.,TRBV18,TRBJ2-7,TGTGCCAGCTCACCAAGGAGGGGTCTTTCCCACGAGCAGTACTTC,CASSPRRGLSHEQYF
.,.,TRBV5-6,TRBJ2-2,TGTGCCAGCAGCTTTGTTACCGGAGCGACCCCCGGGGAGCTGTTTTTT,CASSFVTGATPGELFF
.,.,TRBV6-2/TRBV6-3,TRBJ2-3,TGTGCCAGCAGTTGGGGGGAGGGGGGCACGCAGTATTTT,CASSWGEGGTQYF
.,.,TRBV6-6,TRBJ2-5,TGTGCCAGCAGACAACCGGGACTGCAAGAGACCCAGTACTTC,CASRQPGLQETQYF
.,.,TRBV6-5,TRBJ1-1,TGTGCCAGCAGTTCGGGGGTGGCGTCCACTGAAGCTTTCTTT,CASSSGVASTEAFF
.,.,TRBV4-3,TRBJ2-7,TGCGCCAGCAGCCAAGCGGCTAGCGAGTCCTACGAGCAGTACTTC,CASSQAASESYEQYF
TRBD1,.,TRBV5-6,TRBJ1-2,TGTGCCAGCAGCTTGGAACGGGACAGGGGCATCTATGGCTACACCTTC,CASSLERDRGIYGYTF
TRBD1,once,TRBV6-4,TRBJ1-2,TGTGCCAGCAGTTCAGGCGGACAGGCAGCTAACTATGGCTACACCTTC,CASSSGGQAANYGYTF
.,few,TRBV4-3,TRBJ1-4,TGCGCCAGCAGCCAATGGGGGGGTGAAAAACTGTTTTTT,CASSQWGGEKLFF
TRBD1,.,TRBV11-3,TRBJ1-1,TGTGCCAGCAGCTTAGAGTCCAGGGACAGACGAAACACTGAAGCTTTCTTT,CASSLESRDRRNTEAFF
TRBD2,.,TRBV7-2,TRBJ2-7,TGTGCCAGCAGCCCCCGCGCACTAGCGGGGGGCGGGGCCTTTTACGAGCAGTACTTC,CASSPRALAGGGAFYEQYF
.,.,TRBV27,TRBJ2-1,TGTGCCAGCAGCCCCCCGCTTGGGACTCCCAATGAGCAGTTCTTC,CASSPPLGTPNEQFF
.,.,TRBV11-2,TRBJ1-6,TGTGCCAGCAGCCAAGGGGGGGTTTTTAATTCACCCCTCCACTTT,CASSQGGVFNSPLHF
TRBD2,.,TRBV7-9,TRBJ2-3,TGTGCCAGCAGCCCCGGACTAGCGCAGGATACGCAGTATTTT,CASSPGLAQDTQYF
TRBD1,.,TRBV4-2,TRBJ1-1,TGTGCCAGCAGCCAAGAAGTGCGGAGACAGGGGAGTGAAGCTTTCTTT,CASSQEVRRQGSEAFF
TRBD2,.,TRBV5-1,TRBJ2-1,TGCGCCAGCAGCTCAATAGCGGGAGTTACCAATGAGCAGTTCTTC,CASSSIAGVTNEQFF
.,.,TRBV25-1,TRBJ2-5,TGTGCCAGCAGTGAACCCTTGCTGGGGGGAGCATACCAAGAGACCCAGTACTTC,CASSEPLLGGAYQETQYF
TRBD2,.,TRBV2,TRBJ2-1,TGTGCCAGCAGTGAAAGGGGAACCGGGACTAGCGGGAGGAGGAACAATGAGCAGTTCTTC,CASSERGTGTSGRRNNEQFF
TRBD2,once,TRBV7-2,TRBJ2-7,TGTGCCAGCCGCCTAGCGGTAGCCTACGAGCAGTACTTC,CASRLAVAYEQYF
TRBD2,.,TRBV4-3,TRBJ2-1,TGCGCCAGCAGCCAGACTAGCGGGGCCTACAATGAGCAGTTCTTC,CASSQTSGAYNEQFF
.,.,TRBV5-1,TRBJ2-3,TGCGCCAGCAGCTTGGCCAGGGGTCTGGATACGCAGTATTTT,CASSLARGLDTQYF
TRBD2,.,TRBV2,TRBJ2-3,TGTGCCAGTAGGGTGCGGGAGGGCCCAAATACGCAGTATTTT,CASRVREGPNTQYF
TRBD2,.,TRBV5-1,TRBJ2-3,TGCGCCAGCCGGATGGCGGGGGGGCAAGATACGCAGTATTTT,CASRMAGGQDTQYF
.,.,TRBV7-2,TRBJ2-6,TGTGCCAGCAGCTTAGGGGGCATGCCTTACTCTGGGGCCAACGTCCTGACTTTC,CASSLGGMPYSGANVLTF
.,.,TRBV7-6,TRBJ2-1,TGTGCCAGCAGCTTAGCGCAGGGGCGATGGAATGAGCAGTTCTTC,CASSLAQGRWNEQFF
TRBD1,.,TRBV18,TRBJ2-1,TGTGCCAGCTCACCACTACCCGGGACAGTTTTTGGTGAGCAGTTCTTC,CASSPLPGTVFGEQFF
TRBD1,.,TRBV28,TRBJ1-5,TGTGCCAGCAGTTCGGCTACAGGGGCAAACAATCAGCCCCAGCATTTT,CASSSATGANNQPQHF
.,.,TRBV29-1,TRBJ2-1,TGCAGCGTCTCCGCCGACTCTGAGCAGTTCTTC,CSVSADSEQFF
.,once,TRBV19,TRBJ2-1,TGTGCCAGTAGTATGGCGGCAGGGGTAACTTCCTACAATGAGCAGTTCTTC,CASSMAAGVTSYNEQFF
.,.,TRBV7-2,TRBJ2-1,TGTGCCAGCAGCTTATCGAGAGACAATGAGCAGTTCTTC,CASSLSRDNEQFF
TRBD2,.,TRBV28,TRBJ2-7,TGTGCCAGCAGTCCGACTAGCGACCCTTACGAGCAGTACTTC,CASSPTSDPYEQYF
TRBD1,once,TRBV5-1,TRBJ2-5,TGCGCCAGCAGCCACCAGGGGGCCGCCGTAGAGACCCAGTACTTC,CASSHQGAAVETQYF
.,.,TRBV28,TRBJ2-1,TGTGCCAGCCTTAAGGGAGGAGGAATTTATGCAAATGAGCAGTTCTTC,CASLKGGGIYANEQFF
.,.,TRBV28,TRBJ1-2,TGTGCCAGCAGTTTCACAGCTCCTAACTATGGCTACACCTTC,CASSFTAPNYGYTF
.,.,TRBV24-1,TRBJ2-2,TGTGCCACCAGTGATTTGACCGGGACACCCACCGGGGAGCTGTTTTTT,CATSDLTGTPTGELFF
TRBD2,.,TRBV27,TRBJ2-7,TGTGCCAGCAGTTTACGGGGGGAGGGGAGCTACGAGCAGTACTTC,CASSLRGEGSYEQYF
.,.,TRBV5-4,TRBJ2-1,TGTGCCAGCAGTCAACTAGCGAGGGGGAGGAATGAGCAGTTCTTC,CASSQLARGRNEQFF
.,.,TRBV9,TRBJ1-5,TGTGCCAGCAGCGTTGATATGGAGAGCAATCAGCCCCAGCATTTT,CASSVDMESNQPQHF
.,.,TRBV5-1,TRBJ1-4,TGCGCCAGCAGCTTAGGGGCGGGGGGATCTGAAAAACTGTTTTTT,CASSLGAGGSEKLFF
.,.,TRBV6-1,TRBJ1-4,TGTGCCAGCAGTGCCGGATGGAGGATTGGGGCAACTAATGAAAAACTGTTTTTT,CASSAGWRIGATNEKLFF
.,.,TRBV18,TRBJ1-1,TGTGCCAGCTCGTCACAGGGTACCGGCACTGAAGCTTTCTTT,CASSSQGTGTEAFF
.,once,TRBV3-1/TRBV3-2,TRBJ2-2,TGTGCCAGCAGCAGGAGAGGGGGCACCGGGGAGCTGTTTTTT,CASSRRGGTGELFF